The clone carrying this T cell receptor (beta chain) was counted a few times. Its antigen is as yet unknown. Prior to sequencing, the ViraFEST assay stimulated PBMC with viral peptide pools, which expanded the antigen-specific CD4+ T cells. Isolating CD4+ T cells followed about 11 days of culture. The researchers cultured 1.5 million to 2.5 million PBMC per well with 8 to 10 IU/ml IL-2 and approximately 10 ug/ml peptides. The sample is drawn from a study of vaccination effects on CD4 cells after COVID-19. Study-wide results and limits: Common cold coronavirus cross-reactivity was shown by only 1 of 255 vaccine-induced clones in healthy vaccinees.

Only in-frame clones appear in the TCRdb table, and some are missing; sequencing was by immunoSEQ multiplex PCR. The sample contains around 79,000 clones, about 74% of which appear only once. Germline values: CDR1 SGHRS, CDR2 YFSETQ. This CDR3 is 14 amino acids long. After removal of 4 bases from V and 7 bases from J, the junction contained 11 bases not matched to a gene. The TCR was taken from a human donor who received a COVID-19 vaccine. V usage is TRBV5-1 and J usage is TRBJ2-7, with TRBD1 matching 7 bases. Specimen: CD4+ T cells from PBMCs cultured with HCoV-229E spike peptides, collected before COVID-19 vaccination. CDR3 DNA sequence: TGCGCCAGCAGCCCCGGGGACAGTTCTACGGAGCAGTACGTC. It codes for CASSPGDSSTEQYV.